The 14 T cell receptor beta chains in this list originate from one sample, sequenced in a study of T cell responses to AZD1222 COVID-19 vaccine. Profiling relied on immunoSEQ multiplex PCR, and the TCRdb table lists in-frame clones only, not all of them. The data hold more than 95,000 clones, with approximately 86% observed a single time. This specimen consisted of peripheral blood, obtained 28 days after the second dose of the MenACWY control vaccine. These receptors all come from an adult who received the MenACWY meningococcal vaccine as a control.

The chain links TRBV6-5 to TRBJ1-1; D is unresolved. Germline loops: CDR1 MNHEY, CDR2 SVGAGI. The CDR3 has 16 amino acids. V was shortened by 2 bases and J by 3 bases, with 16 bases between the two germline ends. Here the CDR3 DNA reads TGTGCCAGCAGTTACGGGTTTGGGGAAAGGGACACTGAAGCTTTCTTT. Encoded protein: CASSYGFGERDTEAFF.

The chain carries TRBV24-1 and TRBJ1-5; D is unresolved. Germline CDR1 reads KGHDR; CDR2 reads SFDVKD. This CDR3 contains 13 residues. The V end was cut by 2 bases, the J end by 9 bases, with 10 bases between. CDR3 bases: TGTGCCACCAGTGATTCTGCAGGCCGGCCCCAGCATTTT. Translation gives CATSDSAGRPQHF.

The J gene is TRBJ2-1, the V gene TRBV11-3, with 9 bases lining up with TRBD2. Per the germline V gene, CDR1 is SGHNT and CDR2 is YENEEA. CDR3 size: 16 residues. Trimming cost V 0 bases and J 3 bases; bases outside gene matches: 3. CDR3 in amino acids: CASSLDGRGGYNEQFF. The CDR3 region has the DNA TGTGCCAGCAGCTTAGATGGGCGGGGGGGCTACAATGAGCAGTTCTTC.

The chain recombines TRBV18 with TRBJ2-5; no clear D. CDR1 and CDR2 from the germline V gene are KGHSH and LQKENI. This CDR3 contains 13 residues. V lost 3 bases to trimming and J lost 5 bases, with 10 bases between them. Here the CDR3 DNA reads TGTGCCAGCTCACCCGGGCTACGTGAGACCCAGTACTTC. Amino acids: CASSPGLRETQYF.

This clone has only one observation. The rearrangement joins TRBV5-4 to TRBJ2-3, with 10 bases matching TRBD1. Germline V gives CDR1 SGHNT, CDR2 YYREEE (reference sequence). The V and J ends lost 4 bases and 3 bases, in that order; junction bases with no gene match: 5. The CDR3 spans 15 residues. The CDR3 loop reads CASSERQGATDTQYF. In nucleotides, the CDR3 is TGTGCCAGCAGCGAAAGACAGGGGGCAACAGATACGCAGTATTTT. The variable domain in full, completed from reference TRBV5-4 and TRBJ2-3, reads ETGVTQSPTHLIKTRGQQVTLRCSSQSGHNTVSWYQQALGQGPQFIFQYYREEENGRGNFPPRFSGLQFPNYSSELNVNALELDDSALYLCASSERQGATDTQYFGPGTRLTVL.

The CDR3 loop is CASSPVGQLYEQYF. In DNA form, the CDR3 reads TGTGCCAGCAGCCCCGTTGGACAACTCTACGAGCAGTACTTC. The chain links TRBV3-1 (or the pseudogene TRBV3-2) to TRBJ2-7; D might be TRBD1 (5 bases). The CDR3 covers 14 residues. The germline V and J ends were trimmed by 4 bases and 3 bases, with 13 bases remaining between them. Germline V gives CDR1 LGHDT, CDR2 YNNKEL (reference sequence).

V usage is TRBV7-9 and J usage is TRBJ2-1; unclear D gene. V was pared by 1 base and J by 7 bases, with 8 bases between. Germline CDR1 SEHNR, CDR2 FQNEAQ (reference sequence). There are 13 residues in the CDR3. CDR3: CASSLGYSNEQFF. CDR3 bases: TGTGCCAGCAGCTTAGGATACAGTAATGAGCAGTTCTTC.

The chain carries TRBV7-2 and TRBJ2-1; 13 positions match TRBD2. Trimming took 1 base from V and 9 from J; bases not matched to a gene: 6. The CDR3 totals 16 residues. Germline V gene sequence: CDR1 SGHTA, CDR2 FQGNSA. The CDR3 nucleotides are TGTGCCAGCAGCTTAGATGGGGGACTAGCGGGGAGTGAGCAGTTCTTC. Protein product: CASSLDGGLAGSEQFF.

The V call is TRBV5-4, the J call TRBJ2-3, with D perhaps matching TRBD1 (6 bases). The germline gives CDR1 SGHNT, CDR2 YYREEE (reference sequence). This CDR3 is 15 amino acids long. V dropped 0 bases and J dropped 2 bases, with 10 bases sitting between them. The CDR3 sequence: CASSLEAGATDTQYF. The CDR3 DNA reads TGTGCCAGCAGCTTGGAGGCAGGGGCCACAGATACGCAGTATTTT.

The table lists this clone with a count of one. The V and J genes are TRBV6-6 and TRBJ2-6, with D perhaps matching TRBD2 (6 bases). The germline gives CDR1 MNHNY, CDR2 SVGAGI (reference sequence). The CDR3 has 14 residues. Trimming took 6 bases from V and 6 from J, leaving 12 bases between them. The CDR3 bases are TGTGCCAGCAGCTACGGGGGATCGGCCAACGTCCTGACTTTC. Translating gives CASSYGGSANVLTF.

The rearrangement links TRBV3-1 (or the pseudogene TRBV3-2) to TRBJ2-7; D is unclear. The CDR3 runs 12 residues. The V gene lost 4 bases and the J gene lost 6 bases, with 10 bases spanning the gap. CDR1 is LGHDT and CDR2 is YNNKEL in the germline V gene (reference sequence). CDR3 sequence: CASSRVGGEQYF. The CDR3 bases are TGTGCCAGCAGCCGGGTGGGTGGCGAGCAGTACTTC.

The chain couples TRBV28 to TRBJ2-7; D not resolved. This CDR3 spans 12 amino acids. Trimming shortened V by 6 bases and J by 3 bases, and 9 bases separated the two germline ends. Germline CDR1 reads MDHEN; CDR2 reads SYDVKM. This chain's CDR3 is CASRGKVYEQYF. In DNA form, the CDR3 reads TGTGCCAGCAGGGGGAAGGTCTACGAGCAGTACTTC.

The chain joins TRBV7-9 to TRBJ1-3; D not resolved. The CDR3 length is 14 residues. Trimming removed 6 bases from V and 3 bases from J, with 12 bases in between. Germline V lookup: CDR1 SEHNR, CDR2 FQNEAQ (reference sequence). CDR3 DNA: TGTGCCAGCAGTTCCACTGTGGGTGGAAACACCATATATTTT. Translation: CASSSTVGGNTIYF.

The J gene is TRBJ1-6, the V gene TRBV3-1 (or the pseudogene TRBV3-2); a possible D gene is TRBD1 (6 bases). The V gene's germline CDR1 is LGHDT and CDR2 YNNKEL (reference sequence). Between the trimmed V and J ends, which lost 2 bases and 7 bases, there was a span of 12 bases. The CDR3 sequence is 15 residues long. The CDR3: CASSQFGGPNSPLHF. CDR3 nucleotide sequence: TGTGCCAGCAGCCAATTTGGGGGGCCAAATTCACCCCTCCACTTT.